The clone carrying this T cell receptor (beta chain) was counted a few times. Repertoires were generated with immunoSEQ multiplex PCR, while TCRdb's copy carries only in-frame clones and drops some. The sample lists approximately 150,000 clones; roughly 93% were seen once. The data derive from a study of blood T cell repertoires in COVID-19. The wider study: Acute and convalescent COVID-19 samples came from the United States, Italy and Spain. T cells, B-cell-depleted T cells, or PBMCs provided the cDNA or gDNA that served as material.

Those enrolled in Seattle joined during active infection and were followed longitudinally afterward. CDR1 and CDR2 from the germline V gene are MNHEY and SVGAGI. The V gene end was trimmed by 2 bases and the J gene end by 8 bases; junction bases not matched to a gene: 5. CDR3 length equals 16 residues. This clonotype was obtained from a man aged 18 to 30 with COVID-19, enrolled during active disease. The rearrangement links TRBV6-5 to TRBJ1-6; 11 nucleotides agree with TRBD1. The sample taken for sequencing was peripheral blood. The CDR3 DNA follows: TGTGCCAGCAGTTACCGACGGACAGGGGGCTATTCACCCCTCCACTTT. It specifies CASSYRRTGGYSPLHF.